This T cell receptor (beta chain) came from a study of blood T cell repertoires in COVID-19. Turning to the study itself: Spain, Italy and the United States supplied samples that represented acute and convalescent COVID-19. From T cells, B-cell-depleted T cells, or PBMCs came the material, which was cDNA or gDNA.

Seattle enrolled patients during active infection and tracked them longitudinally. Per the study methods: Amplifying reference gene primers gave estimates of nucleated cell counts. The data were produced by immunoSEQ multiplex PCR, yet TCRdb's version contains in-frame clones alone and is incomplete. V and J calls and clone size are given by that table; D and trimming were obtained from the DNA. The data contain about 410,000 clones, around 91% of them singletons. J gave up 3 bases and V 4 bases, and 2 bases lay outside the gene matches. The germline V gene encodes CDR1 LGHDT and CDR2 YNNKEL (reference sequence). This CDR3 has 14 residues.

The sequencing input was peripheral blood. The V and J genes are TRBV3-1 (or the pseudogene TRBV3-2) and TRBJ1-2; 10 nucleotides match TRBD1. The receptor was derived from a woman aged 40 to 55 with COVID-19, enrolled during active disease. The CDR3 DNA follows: TGTGCCAGCAGCCGACAGGGGGCCGACTATGGCTACACCTTC. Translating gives CASSRQGADYGYTF.